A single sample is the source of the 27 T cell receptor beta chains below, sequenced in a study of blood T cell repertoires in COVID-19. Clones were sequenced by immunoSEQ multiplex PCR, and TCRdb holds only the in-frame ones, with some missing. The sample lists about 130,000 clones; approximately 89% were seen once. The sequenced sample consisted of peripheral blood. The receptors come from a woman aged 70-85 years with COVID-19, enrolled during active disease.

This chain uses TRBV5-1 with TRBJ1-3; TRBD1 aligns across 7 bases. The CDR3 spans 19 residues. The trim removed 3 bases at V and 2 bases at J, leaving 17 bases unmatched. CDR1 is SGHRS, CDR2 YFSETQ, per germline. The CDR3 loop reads CASSSYRGAGQATGNTIYF. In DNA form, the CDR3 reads TGCGCCAGCAGCTCCTACAGGGGAGCGGGTCAGGCCACTGGAAACACCATATATTTT.

CDR3 protein: CSVVWGGNTEAFF. The CDR3 DNA follows: TGCAGCGTTGTTTGGGGGGGAAACACTGAAGCTTTCTTT. V is TRBV29-1 and J is TRBJ1-1, with D perhaps TRBD1 (5 bases). The CDR3 consists of 13 residues. The germline V gene has CDR1 SQVTM and CDR2 ANQGSEA. V lost 4 bases and J 2 bases, leaving 11 bases between the germline ends.

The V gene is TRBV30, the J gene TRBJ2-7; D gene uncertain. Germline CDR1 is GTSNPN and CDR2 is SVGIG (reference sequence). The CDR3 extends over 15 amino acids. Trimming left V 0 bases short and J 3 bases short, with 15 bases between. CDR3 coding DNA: TGTGCCTGGAGTGTGCCCAGTATTCTTATCTACGAGCAGTACTTC. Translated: CAWSVPSILIYEQYF.

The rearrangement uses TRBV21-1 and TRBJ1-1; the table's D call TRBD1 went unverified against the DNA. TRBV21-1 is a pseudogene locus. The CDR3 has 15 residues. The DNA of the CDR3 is TGTGCCAGCAGCGCCGTCGGACAGGGGTGCCCCGGGGCTTTCTTT. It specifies CASSAVGQGCPGAFF.

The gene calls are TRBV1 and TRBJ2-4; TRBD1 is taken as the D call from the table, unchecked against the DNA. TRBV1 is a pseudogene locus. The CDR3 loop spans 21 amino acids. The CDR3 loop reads CTSSQDIAGRDREEGESVQYF. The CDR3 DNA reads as TGCACCAGCAGCCAAGATATAGCGGGCCGGGACAGGGAAGAGGGGGAAAGCGTTCAGTACTTC.

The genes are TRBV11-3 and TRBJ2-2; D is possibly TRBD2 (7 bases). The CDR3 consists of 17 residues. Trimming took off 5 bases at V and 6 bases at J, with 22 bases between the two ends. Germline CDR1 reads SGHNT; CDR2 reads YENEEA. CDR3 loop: CASSPGGGGGRSGELFF. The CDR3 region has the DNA TGTGCCAGCAGCCCCGGCGGTGGCGGGGGCCGCTCCGGGGAGCTGTTTTTT.

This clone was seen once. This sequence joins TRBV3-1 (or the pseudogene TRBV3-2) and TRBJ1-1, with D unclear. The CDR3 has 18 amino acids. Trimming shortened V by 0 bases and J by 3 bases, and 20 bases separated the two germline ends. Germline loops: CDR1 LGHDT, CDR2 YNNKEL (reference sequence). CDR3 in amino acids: CASSQDIGQRSGYTEAFF. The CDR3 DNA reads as TGTGCCAGCAGCCAAGATATTGGGCAGAGATCGGGGTACACTGAAGCTTTCTTT.

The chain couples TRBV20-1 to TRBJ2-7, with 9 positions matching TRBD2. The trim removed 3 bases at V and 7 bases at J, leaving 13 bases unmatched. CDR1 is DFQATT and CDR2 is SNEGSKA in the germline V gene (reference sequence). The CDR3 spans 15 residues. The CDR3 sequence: CSASSPGTSPLEQYF. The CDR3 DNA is TGCAGTGCTAGTTCGCCCGGGACTAGCCCTTTGGAGCAGTACTTC.

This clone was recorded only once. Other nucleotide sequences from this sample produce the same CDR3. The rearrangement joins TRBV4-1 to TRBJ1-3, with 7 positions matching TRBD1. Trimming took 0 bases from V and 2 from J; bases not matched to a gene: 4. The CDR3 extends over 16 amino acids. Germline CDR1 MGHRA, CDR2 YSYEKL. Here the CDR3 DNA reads TGCGCCAGCAGCCAAGATGGAACAGGGGCTGGAAACACCATATATTTT. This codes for CASSQDGTGAGNTIYF.

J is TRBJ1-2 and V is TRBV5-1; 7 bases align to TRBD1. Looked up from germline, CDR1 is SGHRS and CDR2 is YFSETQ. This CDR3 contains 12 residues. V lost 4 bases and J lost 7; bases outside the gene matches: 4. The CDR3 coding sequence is TGCGCCAGCAGCGCCGAGGGGGCTGGCTACACCTTC. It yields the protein CASSAEGAGYTF.

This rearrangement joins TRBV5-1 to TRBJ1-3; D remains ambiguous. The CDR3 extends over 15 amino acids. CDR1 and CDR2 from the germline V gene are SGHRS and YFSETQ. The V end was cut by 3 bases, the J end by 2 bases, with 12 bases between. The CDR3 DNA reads TGCGCCAGCAGCTCCCCCCGGTCACCTGGAAACACCATATATTTT. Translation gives CASSSPRSPGNTIYF. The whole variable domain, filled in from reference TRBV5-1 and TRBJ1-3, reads KAGVTQTPRYLIKTRGQQVTLSCSPISGHRSVSWYQQTPGQGLQFLFEYFSETQRNKGNFPGRFSGRQFSNSRSEMNVSTLELGDSALYLCASSSPRSPGNTIYFGEGSWLTVV.

The CDR3 loop reads CASSPGGGENTEAFF. The CDR3 DNA sequence: TGCGCCAGCAGCCCGGGTGGGGGCGAGAACACTGAAGCTTTCTTT. V and J are TRBV5-1 and TRBJ1-1; a weak D match, TRBD1 (6 bases). The CDR3 loop spans 15 amino acids. Trimming cost V 4 bases and J 1 base, with 14 bases left between them. CDR1 and CDR2 from the germline V gene are SGHRS and YFSETQ.

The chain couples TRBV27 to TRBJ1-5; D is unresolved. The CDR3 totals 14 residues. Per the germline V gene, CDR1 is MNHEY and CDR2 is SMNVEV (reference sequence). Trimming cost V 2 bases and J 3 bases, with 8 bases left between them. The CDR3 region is CASSLPGDNQPQHF. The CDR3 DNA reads TGTGCCAGCAGTTTACCAGGCGACAATCAGCCCCAGCATTTT.

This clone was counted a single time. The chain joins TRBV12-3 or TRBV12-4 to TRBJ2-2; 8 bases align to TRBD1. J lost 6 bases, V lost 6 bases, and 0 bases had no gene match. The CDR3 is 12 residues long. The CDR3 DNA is TGTGCCAGCAGACAGGGGGCCGGGGAGCTGTTTTTT. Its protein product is CASRQGAGELFF.

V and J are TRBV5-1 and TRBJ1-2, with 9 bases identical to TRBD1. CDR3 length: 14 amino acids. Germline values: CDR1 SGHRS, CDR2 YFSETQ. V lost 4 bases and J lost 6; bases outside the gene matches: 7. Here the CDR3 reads CASSPIRTGDGYTF. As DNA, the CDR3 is TGCGCCAGCAGCCCCATTAGGACAGGGGATGGCTACACCTTC.

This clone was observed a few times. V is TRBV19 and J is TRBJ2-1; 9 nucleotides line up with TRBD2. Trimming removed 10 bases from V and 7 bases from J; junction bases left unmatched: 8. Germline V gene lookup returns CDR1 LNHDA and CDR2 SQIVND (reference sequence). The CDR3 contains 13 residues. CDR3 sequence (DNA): TGTGCCATAGCGGGGGCCATGAGTAATGAGCAGTTCTTC. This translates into CAIAGAMSNEQFF.

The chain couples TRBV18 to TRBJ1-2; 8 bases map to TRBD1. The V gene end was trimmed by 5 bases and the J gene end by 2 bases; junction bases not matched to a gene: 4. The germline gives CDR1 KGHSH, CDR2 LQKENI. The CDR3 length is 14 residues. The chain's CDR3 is CASSSGQVNYGYTF. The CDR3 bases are TGTGCCAGCTCATCGGGACAGGTCAACTATGGCTACACCTTC. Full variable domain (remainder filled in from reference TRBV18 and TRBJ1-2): NAGVMQNPRHLVRRRGQEARLRCSPMKGHSHVYWYRQLPEEGLKFMVYLQKENIIDESGMPKERFSAEFPKEGPSILRIQQVVRGDSAAYFCASSSGQVNYGYTFGSGTRLTVV.

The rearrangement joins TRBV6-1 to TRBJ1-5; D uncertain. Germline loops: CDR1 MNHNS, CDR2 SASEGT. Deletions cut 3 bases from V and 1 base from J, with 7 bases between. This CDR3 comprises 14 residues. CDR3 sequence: CASSDRLSNQPQHF. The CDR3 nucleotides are TGTGCCAGCAGTGACAGGTTAAGCAATCAGCCCCAGCATTTT.

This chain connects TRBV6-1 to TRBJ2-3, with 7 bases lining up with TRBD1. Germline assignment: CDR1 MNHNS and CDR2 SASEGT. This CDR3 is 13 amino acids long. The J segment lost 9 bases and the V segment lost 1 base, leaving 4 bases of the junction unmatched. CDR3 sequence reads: CASSEGKQGTQYF. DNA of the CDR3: TGTGCCAGCAGTGAAGGTAAACAGGGGACGCAGTATTTT.

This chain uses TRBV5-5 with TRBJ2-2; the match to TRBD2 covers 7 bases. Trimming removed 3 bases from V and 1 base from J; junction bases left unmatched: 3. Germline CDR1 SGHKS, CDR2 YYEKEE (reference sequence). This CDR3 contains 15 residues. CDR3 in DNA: TGTGCCAGCAGCTCGGGACTACTGAACACCGGGGAGCTGTTTTTT. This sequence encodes CASSSGLLNTGELFF.

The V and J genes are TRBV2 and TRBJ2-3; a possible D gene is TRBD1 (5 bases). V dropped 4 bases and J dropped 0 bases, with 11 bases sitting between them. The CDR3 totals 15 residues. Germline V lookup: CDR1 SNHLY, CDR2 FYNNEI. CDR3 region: CASSVDRSSTDTQYF. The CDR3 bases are TGTGCCAGCAGTGTAGACAGATCTAGCACAGATACGCAGTATTTT.

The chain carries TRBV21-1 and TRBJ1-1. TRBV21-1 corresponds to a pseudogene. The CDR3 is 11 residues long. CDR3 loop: CASPLLTEAFF. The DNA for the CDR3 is TGTGCCAGCCCCCTCTTGACTGAAGCTTTCTTT.

CDR3 DNA sequence: TGTGCCAGCAGGCCGAGGAGCGGGGGGATCACTGAAGCTTTCTTT. This encodes CASRPRSGGITEAFF. The chain employs TRBV2 and TRBJ1-1, with a weak D call TRBD1 (5 bases). Germline assignment: CDR1 SNHLY and CDR2 FYNNEI. The CDR3 totals 15 residues. V shed 6 bases and J shed 4 bases, with 18 bases lying between them. Looking up the rest from reference TRBV2 and TRBJ1-1 gives the full variable domain: EPEVTQTPSHQVTQMGQEVILRCVPISNHLYFYWYRQILGQKVEFLVSFYNNEISEKSEIFDDQFSVERPDGSNFTLKIRSTKLEDSAMYFCASRPRSGGITEAFFGQGTRLTVV.

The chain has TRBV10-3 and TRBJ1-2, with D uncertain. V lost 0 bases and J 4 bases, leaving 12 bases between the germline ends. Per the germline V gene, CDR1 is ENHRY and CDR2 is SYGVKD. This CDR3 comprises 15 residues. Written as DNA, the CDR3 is TGTGCCATCAGTGAGTCGCCGGGGAGGCCCTATGGCTACACCTTC. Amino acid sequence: CAISESPGRPYGYTF.

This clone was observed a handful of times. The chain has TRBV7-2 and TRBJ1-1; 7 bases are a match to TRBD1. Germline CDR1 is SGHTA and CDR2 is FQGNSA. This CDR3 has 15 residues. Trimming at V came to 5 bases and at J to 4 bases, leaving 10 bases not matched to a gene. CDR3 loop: CASSLSTGTVTEAFF. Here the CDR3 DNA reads TGTGCCAGCAGCCTCTCAACCGGGACAGTCACTGAAGCTTTCTTT.

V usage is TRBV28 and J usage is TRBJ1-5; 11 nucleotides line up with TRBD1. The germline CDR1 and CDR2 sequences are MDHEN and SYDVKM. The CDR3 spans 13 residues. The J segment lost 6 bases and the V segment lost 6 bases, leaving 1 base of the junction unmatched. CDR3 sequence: CASSGTGGQPQHF. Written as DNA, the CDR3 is TGTGCCAGCAGCGGGACAGGGGGTCAGCCCCAGCATTTT.

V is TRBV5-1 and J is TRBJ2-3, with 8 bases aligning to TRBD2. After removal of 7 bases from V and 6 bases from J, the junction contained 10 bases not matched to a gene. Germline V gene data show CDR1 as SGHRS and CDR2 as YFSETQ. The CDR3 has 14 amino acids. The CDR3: CASRTSFSGDTQYF. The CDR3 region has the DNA TGCGCCAGCCGGACTAGCTTTTCCGGGGATACGCAGTATTTT.